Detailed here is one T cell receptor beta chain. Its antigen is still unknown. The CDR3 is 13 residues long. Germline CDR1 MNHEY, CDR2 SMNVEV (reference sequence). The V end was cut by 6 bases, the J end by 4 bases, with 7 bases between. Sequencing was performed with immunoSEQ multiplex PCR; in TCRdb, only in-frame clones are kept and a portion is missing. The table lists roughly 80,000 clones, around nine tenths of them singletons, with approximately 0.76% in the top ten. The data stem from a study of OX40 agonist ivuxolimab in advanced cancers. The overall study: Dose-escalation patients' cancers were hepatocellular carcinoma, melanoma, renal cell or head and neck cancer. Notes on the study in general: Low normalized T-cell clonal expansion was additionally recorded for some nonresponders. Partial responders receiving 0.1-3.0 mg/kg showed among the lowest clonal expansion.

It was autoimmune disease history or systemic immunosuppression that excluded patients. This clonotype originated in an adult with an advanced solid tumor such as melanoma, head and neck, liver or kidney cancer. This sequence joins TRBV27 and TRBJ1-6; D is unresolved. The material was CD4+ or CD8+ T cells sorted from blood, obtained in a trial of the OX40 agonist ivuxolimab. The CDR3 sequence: CASRPDYNSPLHF. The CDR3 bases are TGTGCCAGCAGACCAGATTATAATTCACCCCTCCACTTT.